This entry lists 20 T cell receptor beta chains sequenced from one sample in a study of blood T cells in healthy people across ages. For the second PCR, which ran for roughly 7 to 11 cycles, a sample-barcoded 5' primer and a J-beta primer mix were used. TCRdb processed the 5' RACE reads anew with MiXCR; each CDR3 protein has one entry. The profile shows hundreds of thousands of distinct CDR3 sequences, around a fifth of them singletons. Sequences were obtained from blood. These receptors all stem from a man in his sixties or seventies in good health.

The table lists this clonotype with a count of one. The rearrangement links TRBV12-3 or TRBV12-4 to TRBJ1-1; no clear D. CDR3 size: 21 residues. V lost 1 base and J lost 1, with 28 bases in between. CDR3 residues: CASSLEGVDALWEWWNTEAFF. The DNA for the CDR3 is TGTGCCAGCAGTTTAGAAGGTGTTGACGCCTTATGGGAGTGGTGGAACACTGAAGCTTTCTTT.

This chain uses TRBV20-1 with TRBJ2-1, with 7 bases aligning to TRBD2. Germline trimming cut 6 bases from V and 3 bases from J; bases unmatched to any gene: 5. CDR1 DFQATT and CDR2 SNEGSKA come from the germline V gene (reference sequence). CDR3 length: 13 residues. CDR3 bases: TGCAGTGCAGCGGGGAACAACTACAATGAGCAGTTCTTC. The encoded protein is CSAAGNNYNEQFF.

This clonotype came up a few times. The V call is TRBV28, the J call TRBJ2-7, with 9 positions matching TRBD2. J was trimmed by 2 bases and V by 7 bases; bases with no gene match: 9. The germline V gene has CDR1 MDHEN and CDR2 SYDVKM. The CDR3 length is 15 residues. The CDR3 sequence: CASKLQAGGPYEQYF. The CDR3 nucleotides are TGTGCCAGCAAACTCCAGGCGGGAGGGCCCTACGAGCAGTACTTC.

This clonotype has only a few counts. The rearrangement joins TRBV4-1 to TRBJ2-5, with 10 bases matching TRBD2. The tail of the sequence fits TRBJ2-1 better, so the J call may be wrong. Germline loops: CDR1 MGHRA, CDR2 YSYEKL. The CDR3 has 17 residues. CDR3 in amino acids: CASSQDWASGRSYEQFF. The CDR3 region has the DNA TGCGCCAGCAGCCAAGATTGGGCTAGCGGGAGATCCTATGAGCAGTTCTTC.

This clonotype was seen at least ten times. V gene TRBV7-2 combines with J gene TRBJ2-5, with 7 bases lining up with TRBD2. Trimming took 2 bases from V and 7 from J; bases not matched to a gene: 10. The CDR3 spans 15 residues. The germline CDR1 and CDR2 sequences are SGHTA and FQGNSA. The CDR3 region is CASSLTSGEPGTQYF. DNA for the CDR3: TGTGCCAGCAGCTTAACCAGCGGGGAGCCAGGGACCCAGTACTTC. The whole variable domain, filled in from reference TRBV7-2 and TRBJ2-5, reads GAGVSQSPSNKVTEKGKDVELRCDPISGHTALYWYRQSLGQGLEFLIYFQGNSAPDKSGLPSDRFSAERTGGSVSTLTIQRTQQEDSAVYLCASSLTSGEPGTQYFGPGTRLLVL.

The genes are TRBV29-1 and TRBJ1-1; TRBD1 is a possible D gene (5 bases). Between the trimmed V and J ends, which lost 2 bases and 2 bases, there was a span of 12 bases. There are 14 residues in the CDR3. The V gene's germline CDR1 is SQVTM and CDR2 ANQGSEA. The CDR3 DNA reads TGCAGCGTTGAACTGGGGGGGGGAAACACTGAAGCTTTCTTT. Translated, it gives CSVELGGGNTEAFF. Supplemented by reference TRBV29-1 and TRBJ1-1, the full variable domain reads SAVISQKPSRDICQRGTSLTIQCQVDSQVTMMFWYRQQPGQSLTLIATANQGSEATYESGFVIDKFPISRPNLTFSTLTVSNMSPEDSSIYLCSVELGGGNTEAFFGQGTRLTVV.

As regards this clonotype: In this CDR3 the conserved last residue, phenylalanine or tryptophan, is missing, so a read error is likely. The chain combines TRBV14 with TRBJ1-4; tentatively, D is TRBD1 (5 bases). Trimming removed 2 bases at V and 5 bases at J, with 9 bases between. The germline CDR1 and CDR2 sequences are SGHDN and FVKESK. The CDR3 consists of 14 residues. CDR3 sequence (DNA): TGTGCCAGCAGCCAACGGACAAGAAATGAAAAACTGTTTTCT. It specifies CASSQRTRNEKLFS.

Concerning this clonotype: At one of its ends the junction is not consistent with the germline gene, which may arise from a read error. V usage is TRBV11-2 and J usage is TRBJ2-5; D call uncertain. There are 11 residues in the CDR3. Germline CDR1 and CDR2: SGHAT and FQNNGV. The DNA for the CDR3 is TGTGCCAGCAACTTAGACGAGACCCAGTACTTC. Its translation is CASNLDETQYF. The variable domain in full, with the rest retrieved from reference TRBV11-2 and TRBJ2-5, is EAGVAQSPRYKIIEKRQSVAFWCNPISGHATLYWYQQILGQGPKLLIQFQNNGVVDDSQLPKDRFSAERLKGVDSTLKIQPAKLEDSAVYLCASNLDETQYFGPGTRLLVL.

The rearrangement uses TRBV7-9 and TRBJ2-2; 9 positions match TRBD1. With 3 bases clipped from V and 7 bases from J, the junction kept 6 bases outside the gene matches. Germline V gives CDR1 SEHNR, CDR2 FQNEAQ (reference sequence). The CDR3 runs 15 residues. DNA of the CDR3: TGTGCCAGCAGCTTCGGACAGGGGATAATCGGGGAGCTGTTTTTT. This encodes CASSFGQGIIGELFF.

This chain links TRBV28 with TRBJ2-5, with 11 bases identical to TRBD2. Matching the DNA end better, TRBJ2-7 makes the J call doubtful. Germline CDR1 MDHEN, CDR2 SYDVKM. The CDR3 spans 16 residues. The CDR3 DNA reads as TGTGCCAGCAGTCCTGGCACTAGCGGGAGAATGTACGAGCAGTACTTC. This codes for CASSPGTSGRMYEQYF.

This clonotype was counted between two and nine times. The rearrangement links TRBV11-2 to TRBJ1-5; D is uncertain. Germline V gene lookup returns CDR1 SGHAT and CDR2 FQNNGV. V was cut by 5 bases and J by 0 bases, with 11 bases left in between. The CDR3 consists of 15 residues. The CDR3 sequence is CASSLDWVSNQPQHF. CDR3 nucleotides: TGTGCCAGCAGCCTTGATTGGGTTAGCAATCAGCCCCAGCATTTT.

This rearrangement joins TRBV12-3 or TRBV12-4 to TRBJ2-3; 8 nucleotides agree with TRBD2. V was clipped by 3 bases and J by 1 base; unmatched bases: 15. This CDR3 comprises 19 residues. CDR3 bases: TGTGCCAGCAGTTTTAAGTTATCCTGGCGGGAGGCTGGCACAGATACGCAGTATTTT. Translating gives CASSFKLSWREAGTDTQYF.

V gene TRBV25-1 combines with J gene TRBJ1-6, with 7 bases that match TRBD1. The CDR3 is made up of 15 amino acids. Germline CDR1 is MGHDK and CDR2 is SYGVNS. Trimming cost V 3 bases and J 8 bases; bases outside gene matches: 7. CDR3 bases: TGTGCCAGCAGTGACTACAGGGGCACGGATTCACCCCTCCACTTT. Translated: CASSDYRGTDSPLHF.

In nucleotides, the CDR3 is TGCAGCGTTGAACCCGGCGCGCGCATGAACACTGAAGCTTTCTTT. Protein product: CSVEPGARMNTEAFF. The V call is TRBV29-1, the J call TRBJ1-1; unclear D gene. Per germline, CDR1 SQVTM and CDR2 ANQGSEA. V gave up 2 bases and J gave up 0 bases, with 13 bases separating them. The CDR3 is 15 amino acids.

Here the CDR3 reads CSVAGQRETQYF. DNA for the CDR3: TGCAGCGTCGCGGGACAGCGGGAGACACAGTACTTC. V usage is TRBV29-1 and J usage is TRBJ2-7; D is perhaps TRBD2 (8 bases). With 6 bases removed from V and 10 bases from J, the gap between germline ends came to 19 bases. Germline-derived CDR1 and CDR2 are SQVTM and ANQGSEA. The CDR3 has 12 residues.

The V gene is TRBV20-1, the J gene TRBJ2-7, with 11 bases identical to TRBD2. There are 16 residues in the CDR3. Germline CDR1 is DFQATT and CDR2 is SNEGSKA (reference sequence). Trimming cost V 2 bases and J 4 bases; bases outside gene matches: 10. The CDR3 region is CSARPGTSGKSYEQYF. DNA for the CDR3: TGCAGTGCTAGACCAGGGACTAGCGGAAAAAGTTACGAGCAGTACTTC.

The chain carries TRBV19 and TRBJ2-4; D is possibly TRBD1 (5 bases). Germline lookup yields CDR1 LNHDA and CDR2 SQIVND (reference sequence). The CDR3 is made up of 16 amino acids. Trimming removed 1 base at V and 6 bases at J, with 16 bases between. The CDR3 here is CASSIVQGRATNIQYF. The CDR3 DNA is TGTGCCAGTAGTATAGTTCAAGGCAGGGCGACAAACATTCAGTACTTC.

The chain links TRBV10-1 to TRBJ2-2; TRBD1 might be the D (6 bases). V lost 1 base to trimming and J lost 0 bases, with 6 bases between them. Germline CDR1 WNHNN, CDR2 SYGVQD (reference sequence). This CDR3 spans 15 amino acids. The CDR3 loop is CASSEYRANTGELFF. DNA for the CDR3: TGCGCCAGCAGTGAGTACAGGGCGAACACCGGGGAGCTGTTTTTT.

The V gene is TRBV4-3, the J gene TRBJ2-3, with TRBD2 matching over 13 bases. The V segment lost 0 bases and the J segment 6 bases; nucleotides outside the gene matches: 6. The CDR3 is 17 residues long. Germline V CDR1 and CDR2: LGHNA, YSLEER. The CDR3 DNA reads as TGCGCCAGCAGCCAAGAACGGGGACTAGCGGGATGGGATACGCAGTATTTT. Translation gives CASSQERGLAGWDTQYF.

V gene TRBV5-1 combines with J gene TRBJ2-5; 7 positions agree with TRBD2. The J call is uncertain, as TRBJ2-1 better fits the DNA end. CDR1 is SGHRS, CDR2 YFSETQ, per germline. The CDR3 is 16 amino acids. Here the CDR3 reads CASMRAAGVGYNEQFF. The CDR3 coding sequence is TGCGCCAGCATGCGTGCGGCGGGAGTGGGATACAATGAGCAGTTCTTC.